The 29 T cell receptor beta chains presented below share a single source sample, sequenced in a study of T cell changes during pregnancy in multiple sclerosis. Profiling relied on immunoSEQ multiplex PCR, and the TCRdb table lists in-frame clones only, not all of them. Of around 29,000 clones listed, roughly nine tenths are singletons. Specimen: CD8+ T cells from peripheral blood mononuclear cells, collected before pregnancy. The receptors stem from a female donor with multiple sclerosis, enrolled in a pregnancy study.

This rearrangement joins TRBV7-2 to TRBJ2-2; 14 bases are shared with TRBD2. The CDR3 runs to 19 residues. Germline loops: CDR1 SGHTA, CDR2 FQGNSA. V shed 5 bases, J shed 4 bases, and the junction held 12 bases outside the gene matches. In DNA form, the CDR3 reads TGTGCCAGCAGCCCCCTGAGGATGACTAGCGGGAGGGTCACCGGGGAGCTGTTTTTT. Protein: CASSPLRMTSGRVTGELFF.

This rearrangement joins TRBV7-9 to TRBJ2-7; D might be TRBD1 (6 bases). V lost 8 bases and J 0 bases, leaving 8 bases between the germline ends. Germline V gene lookup returns CDR1 SEHNR and CDR2 FQNEAQ (reference sequence). The CDR3 length is 12 residues. CDR3 sequence: CASRDNSYEQYF. CDR3 DNA sequence: TGTGCCAGCCGGGACAACTCCTACGAGCAGTACTTC.

This chain joins TRBV28 and TRBJ1-4, with 8 nucleotides matching TRBD1. Trimming took 5 bases from V and 2 from J; bases not matched to a gene: 7. The CDR3 totals 16 residues. CDR1 and CDR2 (germline): MDHEN, SYDVKM. The CDR3 nucleotides read TGTGCCAGCAGTACTCCTCGACAGGGGACTAATGAAAAACTGTTTTTT. Protein: CASSTPRQGTNEKLFF.

The chain is built from TRBV9 and TRBJ2-3; TRBD2 is a possible D gene (6 bases). Germline assignment: CDR1 SGDLS and CDR2 YYNGEE. Between the trimmed V and J ends, which lost 0 bases and 4 bases, there was a span of 18 bases. The CDR3 has 17 amino acids. CDR3 loop: CASSVEGTYHVADTQYF. The CDR3 nucleotides are TGTGCCAGCAGCGTAGAGGGGACTTATCACGTGGCAGATACGCAGTATTTT.

This rearrangement joins TRBV28 to TRBJ2-1; 8 positions match TRBD2. Germline V lookup: CDR1 MDHEN, CDR2 SYDVKM. This CDR3 region has 16 residues. V lost 1 base to trimming and J lost 1 base; unmatched junction nucleotides: 3. CDR3 loop: CASSLLAGTSYNEQFF. The CDR3 DNA is TGTGCCAGCAGTTTATTAGCGGGAACGTCCTACAATGAGCAGTTCTTC.

The chain combines TRBV27 with TRBJ1-5, with 12 nucleotides matching TRBD1. This CDR3 is built from 15 residues. CDR1 is MNHEY and CDR2 is SMNVEV in the germline V gene (reference sequence). Trimming cost V 5 bases and J 6 bases; bases outside gene matches: 5. In DNA form, the CDR3 reads TGTGCCAGCAGTCTCGGGACAGGGGGCTTTCAGCCCCAGCATTTT. It yields the protein CASSLGTGGFQPQHF.

This chain links TRBV11-2 with TRBJ2-7; 8 nucleotides agree with TRBD2. Germline loops: CDR1 SGHAT, CDR2 FQNNGV. There are 14 residues in the CDR3. Losses at the gene ends were 7 bases for V and 7 bases for J; bases not matched to a gene: 12. The CDR3 here is CASTFPGGPYEQYF. The CDR3 coding sequence is TGTGCCAGCACCTTTCCGGGAGGGCCTTATGAGCAGTACTTC. The complete variable domain, with remaining parts taken from reference TRBV11-2 and TRBJ2-7, reads EAGVAQSPRYKIIEKRQSVAFWCNPISGHATLYWYQQILGQGPKLLIQFQNNGVVDDSQLPKDRFSAERLKGVDSTLKIQPAKLEDSAVYLCASTFPGGPYEQYFGPGTRLTVT.

This chain joins TRBV2 and TRBJ1-2; weak D call: TRBD1 (6 bases). Trimming pared 4 bases from V and 2 bases from J, leaving 14 bases between. This CDR3 has 15 residues. Germline lookup yields CDR1 SNHLY and CDR2 FYNNEI. CDR3 amino acids: CASSVGSGVNYGYTF. CDR3 in DNA: TGTGCCAGCAGTGTTGGGTCAGGGGTCAACTATGGCTACACCTTC.

This clone showed up just a few times. The chain employs TRBV9 and TRBJ2-3; D might be TRBD1 (5 bases). The length of the CDR3 is 16 residues. The germline V gene encodes CDR1 SGDLS and CDR2 YYNGEE. Trimming took 4 bases from V and 0 from J, leaving 15 bases between them. The DNA for the CDR3 is TGTGCCAGCAGCCTGACGACAGACTCTAGCACAGATACGCAGTATTTT. The encoded protein is CASSLTTDSSTDTQYF. The full variable domain, with the rest looked up from reference TRBV9 and TRBJ2-3, is DSGVTQTPKHLITATGQRVTLRCSPRSGDLSVYWYQQSLDQGLQFLIQYYNGEERAKGNILERFSAQQFPDLHSELNLSSLELGDSALYFCASSLTTDSSTDTQYFGPGTRLTVL.

The CDR3 here is CATSPTVFSGNTIYF. CDR3 nucleotide sequence: TGTGCCACCAGCCCGACAGTTTTCTCTGGAAACACCATATATTTT. The rearrangement uses TRBV15 and TRBJ1-3, with TRBD1 as a possible D gene (5 bases). The germline V and J ends were trimmed by 5 bases and 0 bases, with 11 bases remaining between them. Germline CDR1 LNHNV, CDR2 YYDKDF (reference sequence). There are 15 residues in the CDR3.

The chain carries TRBV7-8 and TRBJ1-4, with D unresolved. Germline V gene sequence: CDR1 SGHVS, CDR2 FQNEAQ. Trimming shortened V by 2 bases and J by 0 bases, and 4 bases separated the two germline ends. The length of the CDR3 is 14 residues. As DNA, the CDR3 is TGTGCCAGCAGCTTACTAACAACTAATGAAAAACTGTTTTTT. Its translation: CASSLLTTNEKLFF.

V usage is TRBV15 and J usage is TRBJ2-7, with 10 bases lining up with TRBD1. From germline, CDR1 is LNHNV and CDR2 YYDKDF (reference sequence). V shed 3 bases, J shed 6 bases, and the junction held 5 bases outside the gene matches. The CDR3 is made up of 14 amino acids. CDR3 amino acids: CATSRDRGEGEQYF. The CDR3, as DNA: TGTGCCACCAGCAGGGACAGGGGGGAGGGCGAGCAGTACTTC.

CDR3 nucleotides: TGTGCCAGCAGCAGTGACAGGGACAATCAGCCCCAGCATTTT. It translates to CASSSDRDNQPQHF. This chain joins TRBV7-9 and TRBJ1-5; TRBD1 agrees at 7 bases. The length of the CDR3 is 14 residues. Germline V lookup: CDR1 SEHNR, CDR2 FQNEAQ (reference sequence). J was trimmed by 3 bases and V by 5 bases; bases with no gene match: 4.

V usage is TRBV7-2 and J usage is TRBJ1-1, with a possible D match to TRBD1 (5 bases). CDR3 length: 14 amino acids. Trimming pared 1 base from V and 4 bases from J, leaving 10 bases between. CDR1 and CDR2 (germline): SGHTA, FQGNSA. The CDR3 spells CASSLVDRGTEAFF. Here the CDR3 DNA reads TGTGCCAGCAGCTTAGTAGACAGAGGCACTGAAGCTTTCTTT. Based on the CDR3 plus reference TRBV7-2 and TRBJ1-1, the full variable domain is GAGVSQSPSNKVTEKGKDVELRCDPISGHTALYWYRQSLGQGLEFLIYFQGNSAPDKSGLPSDRFSAERTGGSVSTLTIQRTQQEDSAVYLCASSLVDRGTEAFFGQGTRLTVV.

The CDR3 here is CASSSWASGASYNEQFF. In DNA form, the CDR3 reads TGTGCCAGCAGCTCTTGGGCTAGCGGGGCATCCTACAATGAGCAGTTCTTC. The chain has TRBV7-9 and TRBJ2-1, with TRBD2 matching over 9 bases. Trimming took 4 bases from V and 1 from J; bases not matched to a gene: 8. This CDR3 has 17 amino acids. Germline loops: CDR1 SEHNR, CDR2 FQNEAQ (reference sequence).

V usage is TRBV28 and J usage is TRBJ2-1; 7 bases are shared with TRBD2. Germline V gene lookup returns CDR1 MDHEN and CDR2 SYDVKM. CDR3 length: 16 residues. V trimming: 6 bases; J trimming: 2 bases; junction bases outside the gene matches: 10. CDR3 sequence: CASSFAASGTYNEQFF. Here the CDR3 DNA reads TGTGCCAGCAGCTTCGCGGCTAGCGGTACCTACAATGAGCAGTTCTTC.

V gene TRBV11-1 combines with J gene TRBJ2-7; tentative D call: TRBD2 (5 bases). V was clipped by 5 bases and J by 2 bases, with 13 bases between them. CDR1 and CDR2 from the germline V gene are SGHAT and FQDESV (reference sequence). This CDR3 spans 14 amino acids. The CDR3 DNA is TGTGCCAGCAGCCCCACTGCGGGTACCTACGAGCAGTACTTC. Amino acid sequence: CASSPTAGTYEQYF.

The rearrangement joins TRBV5-1 to TRBJ2-3, with D possibly being TRBD2 (5 bases). Germline-derived CDR1 and CDR2 are SGHRS and YFSETQ. The germline V and J ends were trimmed by 1 base and 2 bases, with 11 bases remaining between them. The CDR3 runs to 15 residues. The CDR3 sequence is CASSLSGGTTDTQYF. The CDR3 DNA reads TGCGCCAGCAGCTTGAGCGGCGGTACCACAGATACGCAGTATTTT.

The chain couples TRBV10-3 to TRBJ2-1, with 8 positions matching TRBD2. This CDR3 is 14 amino acids long. Trimming at V came to 7 bases and at J to 8 bases, leaving 10 bases not matched to a gene. Germline CDR1 reads ENHRY; CDR2 reads SYGVKD. The CDR3 protein is CAIKGTSGGDEQFF. The CDR3, as DNA: TGTGCCATCAAAGGGACTAGTGGAGGGGATGAGCAGTTCTTC.

The chain links TRBV7-3 to TRBJ2-3; D remains unclear. Germline CDR1 SGHTA, CDR2 FQGTGA. Trimming took 6 bases from V and 0 from J, leaving 7 bases between them. This CDR3 region has 13 residues. The CDR3 here is CASSSFSTDTQYF. DNA for the CDR3: TGTGCCAGCAGTTCGTTTAGCACAGATACGCAGTATTTT.

The chain carries TRBV25-1 and TRBJ2-1; 7 nucleotides agree with TRBD2. The germline V gene has CDR1 MGHDK and CDR2 SYGVNS. J was trimmed by 3 bases and V by 4 bases; bases with no gene match: 6. This CDR3 region has 15 residues. CDR3 sequence: CASSGTAGFYNEQFF. For the CDR3, the DNA is TGTGCCAGCAGTGGAACAGCGGGGTTCTACAATGAGCAGTTCTTC. Using reference TRBV25-1 and TRBJ2-1 for the parts outside the CDR3, the full variable domain is EADIYQTPRYLVIGTGKKITLECSQTMGHDKMYWYQQDPGMELHLIHYSYGVNSTEKGDLSSESTVSRIRTEHFPLTLESARPSHTSQYLCASSGTAGFYNEQFFGPGTRLTVL.

The gene calls are TRBV4-1 and TRBJ1-1; TRBD1 matches 9 bases. Per germline, CDR1 MGHRA and CDR2 YSYEKL. V lost 1 base, J lost 0 bases, and 6 bases stayed unmatched. The CDR3 has 17 residues. The CDR3 DNA follows: TGCGCCAGCAGCCAAGTGGGACAGGGACGACTGAACACTGAAGCTTTCTTT. It yields the protein CASSQVGQGRLNTEAFF.

The gene calls are TRBV27 and TRBJ2-2, with 15 bases aligning to TRBD2. Germline V gene lookup returns CDR1 MNHEY and CDR2 SMNVEV (reference sequence). This CDR3 is built from 16 residues. The V gene end was trimmed by 8 bases and the J gene end by 0 bases; junction bases not matched to a gene: 1. The CDR3 DNA is TGTGCCAGCGGACTAGCGGGAGGGCCGAACACCGGGGAGCTGTTTTTT. Protein product: CASGLAGGPNTGELFF.

The chain recombines TRBV5-1 with TRBJ2-7; 10 nucleotides match TRBD1. This CDR3 is 15 amino acids long. Germline values: CDR1 SGHRS, CDR2 YFSETQ. With V trimmed by 4 bases and J by 4 bases, 8 bases remained unmatched. CDR3 protein: CASSPRQGASYEQYF. The CDR3 DNA is TGCGCCAGCAGCCCCCGACAGGGGGCAAGTTACGAGCAGTACTTC.

The chain combines TRBV7-2 with TRBJ2-7; D is possibly TRBD2 (6 bases). Germline-derived CDR1 and CDR2 are SGHTA and FQGNSA. V was pared by 5 bases and J by 2 bases, with 19 bases between. This CDR3 is 16 amino acids long. The CDR3 loop reads CASSLHFGGTPYEQYF. CDR3 coding DNA: TGTGCCAGCAGCCTTCACTTCGGCGGGACCCCCTACGAGCAGTACTTC.

The chain recombines TRBV2 with TRBJ2-7; D gene ambiguous. The CDR3 spans 13 residues. CDR1 and CDR2 (germline): SNHLY, FYNNEI. V was clipped by 2 bases and J by 5 bases, with 10 bases between them. The CDR3 spells CASSEYGDNEQYF. In nucleotides, the CDR3 is TGTGCCAGCAGTGAATATGGTGACAACGAGCAGTACTTC. Drawing the rest from reference TRBV2 and TRBJ2-7, the complete variable domain is EPEVTQTPSHQVTQMGQEVILRCVPISNHLYFYWYRQILGQKVEFLVSFYNNEISEKSEIFDDQFSVERPDGSNFTLKIRSTKLEDSAMYFCASSEYGDNEQYFGPGTRLTVT.

This chain uses TRBV7-3 with TRBJ2-1, with 7 bases identical to TRBD2. The CDR3 is made up of 16 amino acids. Germline CDR1 reads SGHTA; CDR2 reads FQGTGA. Trimming cost V 1 base and J 2 bases; bases outside gene matches: 5. CDR3 bases: TGTGCCAGCAGCTTAAACCCGGGGGGAACCTACAATGAGCAGTTCTTC. Protein: CASSLNPGGTYNEQFF.

The chain joins TRBV2 to TRBJ1-1; 9 positions agree with TRBD1. The CDR3 contains 17 residues. Germline V lookup: CDR1 SNHLY, CDR2 FYNNEI. The trim removed 1 base at V and 1 base at J, leaving 7 bases unmatched. CDR3 protein: CASSEDRGQGKNTEAFF. Written as DNA, the CDR3 is TGTGCCAGCAGTGAAGATAGGGGACAGGGAAAGAACACTGAAGCTTTCTTT.

This clone was seen a single time. The chain carries TRBV7-2 and TRBJ2-7; 7 positions match TRBD1. J was trimmed by 0 bases and V by 5 bases; bases with no gene match: 7. Looked up from germline, CDR1 is SGHTA and CDR2 is FQGNSA. This CDR3 contains 15 residues. The CDR3 reads CASSARTGSSYEQYF. CDR3 DNA sequence: TGTGCCAGCAGCGCCCGGACAGGAAGCTCCTACGAGCAGTACTTC.